This TCR beta chain came from a study of blood T cells in healthy people across ages. A sample-barcoded 5' primer and a J-beta primer mix were used in a second PCR of roughly 6 to 11 cycles. From the 5' RACE reads, TCRdb called clonotypes with MiXCR, one entry per CDR3 protein. Of 920,000 or so distinct CDR3 sequences in the sample, 35% to 50% were seen once. This clonotype has a handful of counts. The clonotype was recovered from a woman aged 55-70 years in good health. Sequenced material: blood.

The CDR3 protein is CSVAPSNSYEQYF. The CDR3 DNA reads TGCAGCGTTGCCCCCTCCAACTCCTACGAGCAGTACTTC. The chain couples TRBV29-1 to TRBJ2-7; no reliable D call. The CDR3 runs to 13 residues. From germline, CDR1 is SQVTM and CDR2 ANQGSEA. Trimming left V 4 bases short and J 0 bases short, with 10 bases between.